Described below is a single T cell receptor beta chain sequence and its context. Its specificity is not known. Using immunoSEQ multiplex PCR, the repertoire was profiled, and TCRdb retains in-frame clones only, with some absent. The sample includes 36,000 or so clones, around nine tenths of them seen just once. The data derive from a study of monozygotic twins with cystic fibrosis. Regarding the study as a whole: Monozygotic CF twin pairs shared significantly more nucleotide-identical clonotypes than unrelated CF individuals did.

There are 15 residues in the CDR3. J lost 7 bases, V lost 4 bases, and 9 bases had no gene match. CDR1 and CDR2 (germline): SGHVS, FNYEAQ. Sequenced material: blood. This chain links TRBV7-6 with TRBJ2-1; 8 nucleotides align to TRBD2. The sequence was obtained from a boy aged 2 to 9 with cystic fibrosis. The CDR3 DNA follows: TGTGCCAGCAGCTGGGCTGCGGGGGGTATAAATGAGCAGTTCTTC. Amino acids: CASSWAAGGINEQFF.